The 21 T cell receptor beta chains listed next were all sequenced from one sample in a study of cytomegalovirus exposure and HLA in healthy donors (dated by TCRdb to about 2017). Receptor libraries were prepared by the immunoSEQ multiplex PCR assay. For the multiplex PCR, a mixture combining 60 forward primers for TCR Vbeta segments and 13 reverse primers for TCR Jbeta segments was used. Sourced from immuneACCESS, this table was stored by TCRdb with only in-frame sequences that have V and J called. A share of the clones is absent; for the studies checked, an unresolved V gene accounts for under half, and the remainder has no known explanation. In this sample the table shows over 130,000 clones, about 84% of which occur a single time. The ten top clones hold around 6.6% of the sample. Sequenced material: PBMCs. The receptors shown here come from a woman aged 40-49 years in good health and CMV-seropositive.

As DNA, the CDR3 is TGTGCCAGCAGTTCGGGTCTCCTCGAAGCTTTCTTT. This translates into CASSSGLLEAFF. This chain joins TRBV28 and TRBJ1-1; D remains ambiguous. The ends were cut back, 4 bases at V and 8 bases at J, with 11 bases in the middle. Germline-derived CDR1 and CDR2 are MDHEN and SYDVKM. The CDR3 covers 12 residues.

This chain joins TRBV27 and TRBJ2-2; the D gene is possibly TRBD2 (6 bases). The CDR3 runs to 15 residues. Trimming left V 6 bases short and J 7 bases short, with 18 bases between. Germline CDR1 and CDR2: MNHEY and SMNVEV (reference sequence). This chain's CDR3 is CASRMYAGSGGELFF. The CDR3 bases are TGTGCCAGCAGAATGTATGCCGGGAGTGGCGGGGAGCTGTTTTTT.

This chain links TRBV7-2 with TRBJ1-2; D remains ambiguous. The CDR3 sequence is 14 residues long. Germline V gene data show CDR1 as SGHTA and CDR2 as FQGNSA. V was cut by 1 base and J by 6 bases, with 12 bases left in between. The CDR3 sequence: CASSLVGRQNGYTF. Written as DNA, the CDR3 is TGTGCCAGCAGCTTAGTAGGCAGGCAGAATGGCTACACCTTC. The full variable domain, completed using reference TRBV7-2 and TRBJ1-2, is GAGVSQSPSNKVTEKGKDVELRCDPISGHTALYWYRQSLGQGLEFLIYFQGNSAPDKSGLPSDRFSAERTGGSVSTLTIQRTQQEDSAVYLCASSLVGRQNGYTFGSGTRLTVV.

This clone was recorded once. This chain joins TRBV2 and TRBJ2-7, with a tentative D call TRBD2 (7 bases). Germline V gene sequence: CDR1 SNHLY, CDR2 FYNNEI. This CDR3 has 12 amino acids. V lost 10 bases and J 3 bases, leaving 13 bases between the germline ends. CDR3 in amino acids: CATGGQIYEQYF. CDR3 DNA: TGTGCCACCGGGGGGCAGATCTACGAGCAGTACTTC.

The V gene is TRBV28, the J gene TRBJ2-1; no definite D call. Germline V gene lookup returns CDR1 MDHEN and CDR2 SYDVKM. This CDR3 has 15 amino acids. Between the trimmed V and J ends, which lost 4 bases and 3 bases, there was a span of 13 bases. The CDR3 sequence: CASSSLSPVYNEQFF. DNA of the CDR3: TGTGCCAGCAGTTCCCTTTCTCCTGTCTACAATGAGCAGTTCTTC.

The J gene is TRBJ2-7, the V gene TRBV10-1; 9 positions agree with TRBD2. In germline, CDR1 is WNHNN, CDR2 SYGVQD (reference sequence). After removal of 2 bases from V and 2 bases from J, the junction contained 4 bases not matched to a gene. The CDR3 loop spans 15 amino acids. In nucleotides, the CDR3 is TGCGCCAGCAGTGAGAGACTAGCGGATACCTACGAGCAGTACTTC. Translation gives CASSERLADTYEQYF.

This sequence joins TRBV28 and TRBJ2-6; D gene uncertain. The V end lost 5 bases, the J end lost 0 bases, and 8 bases lay between the germline ends. Germline V CDR1 and CDR2: MDHEN, SYDVKM. The CDR3 consists of 15 residues. CDR3: CASSPLGSGANVLTF. DNA for the CDR3: TGTGCCAGCAGTCCACTCGGCTCTGGGGCCAACGTCCTGACTTTC.

The chain uses TRBV9 and TRBJ2-3, with D possibly matching TRBD2 (6 bases). Germline assignment: CDR1 SGDLS and CDR2 YYNGEE. The CDR3 is 16 residues long. Trimming pared 1 base from V and 0 bases from J, leaving 12 bases between. The CDR3 bases are TGTGCCAGCAGCGTACGGGGGTACTCTAGCACAGATACGCAGTATTTT. Protein product: CASSVRGYSSTDTQYF.

V gene TRBV10-3 combines with J gene TRBJ2-1, with 12 nucleotides matching TRBD2. Unmatched junction bases numbered 11, after V lost 7 bases and J lost 7 bases. CDR3 size: 16 residues. The germline CDR1 and CDR2 sequences are ENHRY and SYGVKD. The CDR3 region is CAIKPTTSGSRNEQFF. CDR3 bases: TGTGCCATCAAACCCACGACTAGCGGGAGTCGGAATGAGCAGTTCTTC.

This chain's CDR3 is CASSPGGTDTQYF. The CDR3 region has the DNA TGCGCCAGCAGCCCCGGGGGCACAGATACGCAGTATTTT. The rearrangement uses TRBV5-1 and TRBJ2-3; the D gene is possibly TRBD2 (5 bases). The length of the CDR3 is 13 residues. Trimming took off 4 bases at V and 1 base at J, with 7 bases between the two ends. Germline V gene sequence: CDR1 SGHRS, CDR2 YFSETQ.

The table lists this clone with a few counts. This chain joins TRBV7-3 and TRBJ2-1; tentatively, D is TRBD2 (5 bases). This CDR3 is built from 13 residues. V lost 3 bases and J lost 5, with 8 bases in between. Germline V CDR1 and CDR2: SGHTA, FQGTGA. The CDR3 DNA reads TGTGCCAGCAGCTTTAGCGAAAACAATGAGCAGTTCTTC. It yields the protein CASSFSENNEQFF. Supplemented by reference TRBV7-3 and TRBJ2-1, the full variable domain reads GAGVSQTPSNKVTEKGKYVELRCDPISGHTALYWYRQSLGQGPEFLIYFQGTGAADDSGLPNDRFFAVRPEGSVSTLKIQRTERGDSAVYLCASSFSENNEQFFGPGTRLTVL.

The V call is TRBV2, the J call TRBJ2-7; 11 positions agree with TRBD1. J gave up 2 bases and V 3 bases, and 3 bases lay outside the gene matches. Germline CDR1 reads SNHLY; CDR2 reads FYNNEI. The CDR3 covers 15 residues. The CDR3 spells CASSEWTGGPYEQYF. CDR3 in DNA: TGTGCCAGCAGTGAGTGGACAGGGGGCCCCTACGAGCAGTACTTC.

The chain joins TRBV19 to TRBJ1-3, with 8 bases that match TRBD1. There are 16 residues in the CDR3. The germline gives CDR1 LNHDA, CDR2 SQIVND (reference sequence). V trimming: 1 base; J trimming: 0 bases; junction bases outside the gene matches: 2. CDR3 in amino acids: CASSIAGTGSGNTIYF. The DNA of the CDR3 is TGTGCCAGTAGTATAGCCGGGACAGGCTCTGGAAACACCATATATTTT.

Regarding this clone: The germline gene is not matched at one end of the junction; a read error may be the cause. The CDR3 loop reads CLAGTGAYNEQFF. The CDR3 DNA reads TGCTTAGCCGGGACAGGTGCCTACAATGAGCAGTTCTTC. J is TRBJ2-1 and V is TRBV5-4; TRBD1 agrees at 8 bases. Per germline, CDR1 SGHNT and CDR2 YYREEE (reference sequence). This CDR3 is 13 amino acids long.

This chain links TRBV19 with TRBJ1-1, with D possibly TRBD1 on 5 matching bases. The germline gives CDR1 LNHDA, CDR2 SQIVND (reference sequence). With 7 bases removed from V and 11 bases from J, the gap between germline ends came to 17 bases. The length of the CDR3 is 12 residues. CDR3 in DNA: TGTGCCAGTACCCCCCAGGGTGTCGAGGCTTTCTTT. It yields the protein CASTPQGVEAFF.

The rearrangement joins TRBV21-1 to TRBJ2-7; the table's TRBD1 call for D was not verified on the DNA. TRBV21-1 is termed a pseudogene. CDR3 length: 16 amino acids. CDR3 protein: CASSKWGQGPSYEQYF. CDR3 DNA: TGTGCCAGCAGCAAATGGGGGCAGGGCCCCTCCTACGAGCAGTACTTC.

The chain combines TRBV10-3 with TRBJ2-2; 10 bases align to TRBD2. This CDR3 comprises 16 residues. CDR1 is ENHRY and CDR2 is SYGVKD in the germline V gene. V shed 4 bases, J shed 0 bases, and the junction held 2 bases outside the gene matches. The CDR3 DNA sequence: TGTGCCATCAGTGTCGGGACTAGCGCGAACACCGGGGAGCTGTTTTTT. It is translated as CAISVGTSANTGELFF.

The table lists this clone with a count of one. The chain is built from TRBV7-6 and TRBJ2-7, with a weak D call TRBD2 (6 bases). Per the germline V gene, CDR1 is SGHVS and CDR2 is FNYEAQ. V lost 6 bases and J 2 bases, leaving 17 bases between the germline ends. The CDR3 runs to 15 residues. The CDR3 region has the DNA TGTGCCAGCAGTCCTTCGGGGGTGGGACCCTACGAGCAGTACTTC. Amino acids: CASSPSGVGPYEQYF.

V usage is TRBV10-3 and J usage is TRBJ2-7, with 7 bases aligning to TRBD2. Unmatched junction bases numbered 8, after V lost 6 bases and J lost 6 bases. Germline assignment: CDR1 ENHRY and CDR2 SYGVKD. The length of the CDR3 is 13 residues. The CDR3 sequence: CAISPGEGLEQYF. CDR3 nucleotides: TGTGCCATCAGCCCGGGGGAGGGTCTCGAGCAGTACTTC.

The chain recombines TRBV7-3 with TRBJ2-6; 9 nucleotides line up with TRBD2. Looked up from germline, CDR1 is SGHTA and CDR2 is FQGTGA. The V and J ends lost 4 bases and 2 bases, in that order; junction bases with no gene match: 12. CDR3 length equals 19 residues. In nucleotides, the CDR3 is TGTGCCAGCAGCTCCCTTCCTGCGGGAGGGGTAACTGGGGCCAACGTCCTGACTTTC. Encoded protein: CASSSLPAGGVTGANVLTF.

The gene calls are TRBV7-8 and TRBJ2-1; TRBD2 matches 7 bases. The CDR3 runs 16 residues. CDR1 SGHVS and CDR2 FQNEAQ come from the germline V gene. V dropped 2 bases and J dropped 7; count of bases not matched to a gene: 11. CDR3 DNA: TGTGCCAGCAGCTTAACCGCGGGAGTAACGAGGAATGAGCAGTTCTTC. Protein: CASSLTAGVTRNEQFF.